The rows below give T cell receptor beta chains drawn from one sample of a study of cytomegalovirus exposure and HLA in healthy donors. Repertoires were generated with immunoSEQ multiplex PCR, while TCRdb's copy carries only in-frame clones and drops some. The data hold 150,000 to 200,000 clones, with about four fifths observed a single time. Source material: PBMCs. The receptors shown here come from a woman under 30 in good health and CMV-seronegative. CDR3s include the opening cysteine and the closing phenylalanine or tryptophan. Each record gives: D gene, J gene, clone size, V gene, CDR3 DNA, CDR3 protein. A D gene is named only where the DNA matches it firmly. Rows may omit the clone size; those that give it use once, few, many or a size class.

d_gene: .
j_gene: TRBJ2-7
abundance: .
v_gene: TRBV7-2
CDR3nt: TGTGCCAGCAGCTCCAGACAGTTAGAGCAGTACTTC
CDR3aa: CASSSRQLEQYF

d_gene: TRBD2
j_gene: TRBJ2-1
abundance: .
v_gene: TRBV10-1
CDR3nt: TGCGCCAGCAGTGAGTTTCTAGCGGGCAACAATGAGCAGTTCTTC
CDR3aa: CASSEFLAGNNEQFF

d_gene: .
j_gene: TRBJ2-2
abundance: once
v_gene: TRBV5-4
CDR3nt: TGTGCCACCTCGGGCCTGGACTTTACCGGGGAGCTGTTTTTT
CDR3aa: CATSGLDFTGELFF

d_gene: .
j_gene: TRBJ1-1
abundance: .
v_gene: TRBV7-6
CDR3nt: TGTGCCAGCAGCCCCAGGGCCTCGACGGTGGGGACTGAAGCTTTCTTT
CDR3aa: CASSPRASTVGTEAFF

d_gene: .
j_gene: TRBJ2-3
abundance: .
v_gene: TRBV6-5
CDR3nt: TGTGCCAGCAGATCGTCGGGTCTCCACACAGATACGCAGTATTTT
CDR3aa: CASRSSGLHTDTQYF

d_gene: .
j_gene: TRBJ2-7
abundance: .
v_gene: TRBV5-8
CDR3nt: TGTGCCAGCAGCCGAACGACCCTCGGGAGTCTCTACGAGCAGTACTTC
CDR3aa: CASSRTTLGSLYEQYF

d_gene: TRBD1
j_gene: TRBJ1-2
abundance: many
v_gene: TRBV2
CDR3nt: TGTGCCAGCAGTGAAAACGGACAGGGGGCCGATGGCTACACCTTC
CDR3aa: CASSENGQGADGYTF

d_gene: .
j_gene: TRBJ2-1
abundance: .
v_gene: TRBV7-8
CDR3nt: TGTGCCAGCAGCCCCCGCTACAATGAGCAGTTCTTC
CDR3aa: CASSPRYNEQFF

d_gene: .
j_gene: TRBJ1-5
abundance: few
v_gene: TRBV27
CDR3nt: TGTGCCAGCAGTGGGAAAACAGGGTTGGGCAATCAGCCCCAGCATTTT
CDR3aa: CASSGKTGLGNQPQHF

d_gene: TRBD1
j_gene: TRBJ1-5
abundance: .
v_gene: TRBV19
CDR3nt: TGTGCCAGTAGTACAAAGACAGGGGGGGTAGGGGGCAATCAGCCCCAGCATTTT
CDR3aa: CASSTKTGGVGGNQPQHF

d_gene: TRBD2
j_gene: TRBJ2-5
abundance: .
v_gene: TRBV5-1
CDR3nt: TGCGCCAGCAGCTGGACTAGCGGGCAGACGGGGACCCAGTACTTC
CDR3aa: CASSWTSGQTGTQYF

d_gene: .
j_gene: TRBJ2-1
abundance: .
v_gene: TRBV27
CDR3nt: TGTGCCAGCAGTTTGAGGGCGCAGGGGGGTAATGAGCAGTTCTTC
CDR3aa: CASSLRAQGGNEQFF

d_gene: .
j_gene: TRBJ2-3
abundance: .
v_gene: TRBV19
CDR3nt: TGTGCCAGTAGTATCCGGGGGGCAGGAGATACGCAGTATTTT
CDR3aa: CASSIRGAGDTQYF

d_gene: TRBD2
j_gene: TRBJ2-1
abundance: .
v_gene: TRBV7-2
CDR3nt: TGTGCCAGCAGCTCGCCCCTAGCGGGGGGGCTATCTTACAATGAGCAGTTCTTC
CDR3aa: CASSSPLAGGLSYNEQFF

d_gene: TRBD2
j_gene: TRBJ2-7
abundance: .
v_gene: TRBV27
CDR3nt: TGTGCCAGCAGTCCCGGGACTAGTAGGTACGAGCAGTACTTC
CDR3aa: CASSPGTSRYEQYF

d_gene: .
j_gene: TRBJ2-6
abundance: once
v_gene: TRBV28
CDR3nt: TGTGCCAGCAGCCGAGATCGCAAGCGGGCAACCCCTGGGGCCAACGTCCTGACTTTC
CDR3aa: CASSRDRKRATPGANVLTF

d_gene: TRBD2
j_gene: TRBJ2-3
abundance: .
v_gene: TRBV6-5
CDR3nt: TGTGCCAGCAGTTACCTTGGTAGCGGGGGCGCCGGGCAGTATTTT
CDR3aa: CASSYLGSGGAGQYF

d_gene: .
j_gene: TRBJ1-1
abundance: few
v_gene: TRBV30
CDR3nt: TGTGCCTGGAGCGATTCGGGGTACACTGAAGCTTTCTTT
CDR3aa: CAWSDSGYTEAFF